The T cell receptor beta chain under discussion was sequenced for a study of T cell repertoires in cytomegalovirus infection (dated by TCRdb to between 2018 and 2020). General notes on the study: Alongside well-studied HLA-B-restricted epitopes, the peptide stimulations were aimed at recently identified HLA-C-restricted CMV epitopes, whose presentation resists viral immunomodulation. Donor HLA type was relevant to the analysis, because carriage of CMV infection together with the matching HLA type was indicated by public TCR beta signatures. Study-level results and caveats: The ex vivo response was dominated by HLA-C-restricted CMV-specific TCR beta clonotypes, and the single most frequent clonotype in two of eight donors was supplied by these HLA-C-restricted clonotypes. Cumulative frequency of public TCR beta family members discriminated carriers of CMV infection plus the relevant HLA type in this cohort and an independent roughly 330-donor cohort.

The sample's treatment or condition, from its label and the paper: in vitro stimulation with specific CMV peptide epitopes to enrich CMV-specific T cells. Taken from cysteine to phenylalanine, the CDR3 has 15 residues. The entry retains the CDR3 DNA only, 45 bases that are in frame from base 1. Trimmed from V: 6 bases; trimmed from J: 2 bases; junction bases lacking a gene match: 7. CDR1 and CDR2 are drawn from the germline V gene: SNHLY, FYNNEI. The sequencing machine was an Illumina HiSeq 1500. TCRdb reprocessing: public reads trimmed at Q25 with fastp, clones called with MiXCR, in-frame beta chains kept. Here each entry gathers all rows of one CDR3 protein and keeps the most common genes and DNA. The table for this sample lists 600,000 to 700,000 distinct CDR3 sequences; about 30% of them were counted only once. Together, the top ten hold around a sixth of the sample. Remarks on this clonotype: Its target antigen remains unknown. No qualities accompany the bases; no much larger clone lies one base away.

The V and J segments used are TRBV2 and TRBJ2-5, with TRBD1 identical over 9 junction bases. Sequencing used cultured PBMCs, obtained from culture after CMV antigen stimulation. The source of this sequence is a human donor in good health (CMV status not recorded). Some clones in this sample may be carry-over from other donors' samples. The sequenced DNA: TGTGCCAGCAGGGCGAGACAGGGGGGACAAGAGACCCAGTACTTC. It is translated as CASRARQGGQETQYF.